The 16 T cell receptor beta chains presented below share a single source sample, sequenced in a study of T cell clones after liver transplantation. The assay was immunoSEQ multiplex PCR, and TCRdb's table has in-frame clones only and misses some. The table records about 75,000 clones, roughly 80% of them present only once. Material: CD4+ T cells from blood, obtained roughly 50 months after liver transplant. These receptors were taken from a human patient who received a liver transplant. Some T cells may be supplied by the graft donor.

The CDR3 here is CASRGQGFTEAFF. For the CDR3, the DNA is TGCGCCAGCAGGGGACAGGGGTTCACTGAAGCTTTCTTT. The chain couples TRBV10-2 to TRBJ1-1; TRBD1 matches at 10 bases. CDR1 WSHSY and CDR2 SAAADI come from the germline V gene. With 6 bases clipped from V and 4 bases from J, the junction kept 2 bases outside the gene matches. The CDR3 consists of 13 residues.

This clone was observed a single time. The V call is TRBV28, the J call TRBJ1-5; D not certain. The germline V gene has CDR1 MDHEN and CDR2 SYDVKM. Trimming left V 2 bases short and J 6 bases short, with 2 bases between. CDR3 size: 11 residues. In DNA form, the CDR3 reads TGTGCCAGCAGTTTAGGTCAGCCCCAGCATTTT. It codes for CASSLGQPQHF. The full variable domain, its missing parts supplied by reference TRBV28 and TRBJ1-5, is DVKVTQSSRYLVKRTGEKVFLECVQDMDHENMFWYRQDPGLGLRLIYFSYDVKMKEKGDIPEGYSVSREKKERFSLILESASTNQTSMYLCASSLGQPQHFGDGTRLSIL.

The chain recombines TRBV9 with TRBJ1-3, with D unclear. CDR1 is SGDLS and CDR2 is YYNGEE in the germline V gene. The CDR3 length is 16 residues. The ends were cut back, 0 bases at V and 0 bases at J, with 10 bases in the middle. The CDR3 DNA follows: TGTGCCAGCAGCGTAGGGCAGCCGAGCTCTGGAAACACCATATATTTT. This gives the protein CASSVGQPSSGNTIYF.

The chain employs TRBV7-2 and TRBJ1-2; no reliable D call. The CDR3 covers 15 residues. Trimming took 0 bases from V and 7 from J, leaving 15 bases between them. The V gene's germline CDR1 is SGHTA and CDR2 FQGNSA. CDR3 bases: TGTGCCAGCAGCTTAGCGCGTCGAACGGCCAGTGGCTACACCTTC. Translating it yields CASSLARRTASGYTF.

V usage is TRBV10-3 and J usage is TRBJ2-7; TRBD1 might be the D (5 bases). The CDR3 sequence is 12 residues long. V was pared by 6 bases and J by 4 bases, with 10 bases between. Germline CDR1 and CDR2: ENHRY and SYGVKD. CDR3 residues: CAIRGSGYEQYF. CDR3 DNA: TGTGCCATCAGGGGGTCAGGGTACGAGCAGTACTTC.

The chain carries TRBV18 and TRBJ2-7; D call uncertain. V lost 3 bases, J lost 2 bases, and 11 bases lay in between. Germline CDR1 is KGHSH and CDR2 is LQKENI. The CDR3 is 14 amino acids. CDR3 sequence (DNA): TGTGCCAGCTCACCCCCCAAAATCCCCTACGAGCAGTACTTC. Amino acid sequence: CASSPPKIPYEQYF.

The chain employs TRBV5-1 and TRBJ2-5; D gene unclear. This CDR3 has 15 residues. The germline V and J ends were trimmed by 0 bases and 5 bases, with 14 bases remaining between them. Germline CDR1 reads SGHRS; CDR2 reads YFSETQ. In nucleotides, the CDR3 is TGCGCCAGCAGCTTGGCCTTAGCTGCTCACGAGACCCAGTACTTC. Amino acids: CASSLALAAHETQYF.

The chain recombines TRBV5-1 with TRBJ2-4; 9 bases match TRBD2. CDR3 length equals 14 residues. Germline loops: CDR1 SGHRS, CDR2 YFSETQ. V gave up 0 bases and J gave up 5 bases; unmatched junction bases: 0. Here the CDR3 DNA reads TGCGCCAGCAGCTTGGGACTAGCGGAAAACATTCAGTACTTC. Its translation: CASSLGLAENIQYF. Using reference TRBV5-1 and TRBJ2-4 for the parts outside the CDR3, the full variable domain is KAGVTQTPRYLIKTRGQQVTLSCSPISGHRSVSWYQQTPGQGLQFLFEYFSETQRNKGNFPGRFSGRQFSNSRSEMNVSTLELGDSALYLCASSLGLAENIQYFGAGTRLSVL.

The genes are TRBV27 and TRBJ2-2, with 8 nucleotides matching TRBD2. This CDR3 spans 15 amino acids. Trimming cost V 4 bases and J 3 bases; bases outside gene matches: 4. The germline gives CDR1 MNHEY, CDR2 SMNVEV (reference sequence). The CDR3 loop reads CASSYSSGHTGELFF. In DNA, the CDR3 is TGTGCCAGCAGTTACTCTAGCGGGCACACCGGGGAGCTGTTTTTT.

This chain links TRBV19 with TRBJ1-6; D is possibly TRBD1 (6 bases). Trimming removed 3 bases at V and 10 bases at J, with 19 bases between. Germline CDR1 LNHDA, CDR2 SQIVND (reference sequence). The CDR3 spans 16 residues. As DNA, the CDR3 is TGTGCCAGTAGTATCTCCGTCACAGGGAGGGGATCACCCCTCCACTTT. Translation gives CASSISVTGRGSPLHF.

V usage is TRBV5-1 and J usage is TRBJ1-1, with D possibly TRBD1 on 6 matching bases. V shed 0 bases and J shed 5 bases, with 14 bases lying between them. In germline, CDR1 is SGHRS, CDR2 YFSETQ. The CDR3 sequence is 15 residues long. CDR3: CASSLVTGSATEAFF. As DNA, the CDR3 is TGCGCCAGCAGCTTGGTAACAGGGTCTGCGACTGAAGCTTTCTTT.

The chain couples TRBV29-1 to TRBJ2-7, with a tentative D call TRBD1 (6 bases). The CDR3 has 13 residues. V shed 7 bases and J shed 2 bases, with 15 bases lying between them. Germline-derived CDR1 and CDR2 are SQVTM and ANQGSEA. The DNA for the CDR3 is TGCAGCGCTCGAAAGGACAGCACCTACGAGCAGTACTTC. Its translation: CSARKDSTYEQYF.

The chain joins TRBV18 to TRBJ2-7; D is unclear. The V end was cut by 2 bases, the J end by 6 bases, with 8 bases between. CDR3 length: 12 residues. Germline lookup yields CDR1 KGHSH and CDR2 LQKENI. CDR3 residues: CASSPIGSEQYF. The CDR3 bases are TGTGCCAGCTCACCAATTGGTTCCGAGCAGTACTTC.

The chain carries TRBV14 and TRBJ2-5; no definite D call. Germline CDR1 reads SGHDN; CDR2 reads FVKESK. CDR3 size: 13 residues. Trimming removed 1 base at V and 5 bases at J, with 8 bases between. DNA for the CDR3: TGTGCCAGCAGCCAAGGATTATTGGAGACCCAGTACTTC. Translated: CASSQGLLETQYF.

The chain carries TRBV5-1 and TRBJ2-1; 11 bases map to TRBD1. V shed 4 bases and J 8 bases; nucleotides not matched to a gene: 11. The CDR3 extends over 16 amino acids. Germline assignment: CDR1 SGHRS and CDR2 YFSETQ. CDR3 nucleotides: TGCGCCAGCAGCCCCGGACAGGGGGCGGCTTTGGATGAGCAGTTCTTC. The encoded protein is CASSPGQGAALDEQFF.

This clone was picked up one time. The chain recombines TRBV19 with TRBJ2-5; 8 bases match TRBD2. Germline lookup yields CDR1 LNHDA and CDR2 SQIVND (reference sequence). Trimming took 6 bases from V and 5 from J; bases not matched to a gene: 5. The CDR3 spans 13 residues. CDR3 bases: TGTGCCAGTAGCGGGGGGGGCTGGGAGACCCAGTACTTC. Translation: CASSGGGWETQYF.